This TCR beta chain was documented in a study of cytomegalovirus exposure and HLA in healthy donors. This clone was detected once. This PCR relied on a set of 60 Vbeta primers and 13 Jbeta primers. Clones were sequenced by immunoSEQ multiplex PCR, and TCRdb holds only the in-frame ones, with some missing. The sample shows about 140,000 clones, 55% to 75% of them seen only once. The V gene's germline CDR1 is SGHTA and CDR2 FQGNSA. The germline V and J ends were trimmed by 5 bases and 6 bases, with 17 bases remaining between them. The CDR3 has 15 amino acids. The chain links TRBV7-2 to TRBJ1-5; possible D gene TRBD1, 5 bases. The source of this sequence is a man aged 45-65 years in good health and CMV-seropositive. Sequencing was carried out using PBMCs. CDR3 nucleotide sequence: TGTGCCAGCAGCCCCTCCGGGGGGAGGGGTCAGCCCCAGCATTTT. Protein sequence: CASSPSGGRGQPQHF.